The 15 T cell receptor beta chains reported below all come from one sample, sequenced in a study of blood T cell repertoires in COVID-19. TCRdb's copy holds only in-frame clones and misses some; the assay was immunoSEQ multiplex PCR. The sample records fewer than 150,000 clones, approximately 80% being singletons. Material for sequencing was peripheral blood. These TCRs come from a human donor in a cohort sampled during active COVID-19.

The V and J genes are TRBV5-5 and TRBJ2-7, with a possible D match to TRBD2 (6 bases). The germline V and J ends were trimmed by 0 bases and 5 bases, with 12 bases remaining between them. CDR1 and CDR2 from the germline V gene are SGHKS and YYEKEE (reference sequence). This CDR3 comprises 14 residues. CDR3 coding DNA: TGTGCCAGCAGCTTGGGACTAGAAAGCCACGAGCAGTACTTC. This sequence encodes CASSLGLESHEQYF.

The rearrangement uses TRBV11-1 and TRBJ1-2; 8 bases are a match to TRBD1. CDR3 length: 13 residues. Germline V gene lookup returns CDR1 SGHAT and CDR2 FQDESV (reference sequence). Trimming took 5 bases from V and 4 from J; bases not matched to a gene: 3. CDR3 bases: TGTGCCAGCAGCGAAACAGGGGGCTATGGCTACACCTTC. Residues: CASSETGGYGYTF.

The CDR3 DNA reads as TGCGCCAGCAGCCCCCCGGGAGGGCAAGAGACCCAGTACTTC. It codes for CASSPPGGQETQYF. The V and J genes are TRBV5-1 and TRBJ2-5, with 8 bases identical to TRBD2. With 4 bases clipped from V and 2 bases from J, the junction kept 4 bases outside the gene matches. This CDR3 comprises 14 residues. Germline V gene data show CDR1 as SGHRS and CDR2 as YFSETQ.

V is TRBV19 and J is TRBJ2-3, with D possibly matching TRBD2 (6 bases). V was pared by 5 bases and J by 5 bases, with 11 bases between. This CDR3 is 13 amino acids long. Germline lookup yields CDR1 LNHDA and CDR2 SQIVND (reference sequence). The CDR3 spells CASSPHGGDTQYF. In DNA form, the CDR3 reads TGTGCCAGTAGTCCTCACGGGGGAGATACGCAGTATTTT. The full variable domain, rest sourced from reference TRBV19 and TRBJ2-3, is DGGITQSPKYLFRKEGQNVTLSCEQNLNHDAMYWYRQDPGQGLRLIYYSQIVNDFQKGDIAEGYSVSREKKESFPLTVTSAQKNPTAFYLCASSPHGGDTQYFGPGTRLTVL.

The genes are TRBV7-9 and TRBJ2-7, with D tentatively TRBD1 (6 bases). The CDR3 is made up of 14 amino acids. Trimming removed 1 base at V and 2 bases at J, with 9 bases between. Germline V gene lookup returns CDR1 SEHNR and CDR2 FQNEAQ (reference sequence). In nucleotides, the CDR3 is TGTGCCAGCAGCTTAGGCTCAGGGGCCTACGAGCAGTACTTC. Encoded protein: CASSLGSGAYEQYF.

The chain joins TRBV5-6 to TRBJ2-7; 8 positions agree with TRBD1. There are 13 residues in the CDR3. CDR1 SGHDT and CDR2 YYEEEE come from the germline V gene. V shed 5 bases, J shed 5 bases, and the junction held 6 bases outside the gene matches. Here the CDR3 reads CASSSDRGHEQYF. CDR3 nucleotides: TGTGCCAGCAGTAGCGACAGGGGACACGAGCAGTACTTC.

CDR3 protein: CASSALLAGGPDTQYF. Here the CDR3 DNA reads TGTGCCAGCAGCGCCCTACTAGCGGGGGGGCCGGATACGCAGTATTTT. V usage is TRBV9 and J usage is TRBJ2-3; 13 bases match TRBD2. The CDR3 is 16 residues long. The germline CDR1 and CDR2 sequences are SGDLS and YYNGEE. Trimming took 3 bases from V and 6 from J; bases not matched to a gene: 7.

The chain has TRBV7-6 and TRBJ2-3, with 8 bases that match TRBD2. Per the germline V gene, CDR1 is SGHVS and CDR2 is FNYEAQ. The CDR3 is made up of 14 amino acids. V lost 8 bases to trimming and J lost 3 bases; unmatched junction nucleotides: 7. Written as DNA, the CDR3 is TGTGCCAGCCATCGGGGGGGAGGGACAGATACGCAGTATTTT. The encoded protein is CASHRGGGTDTQYF.

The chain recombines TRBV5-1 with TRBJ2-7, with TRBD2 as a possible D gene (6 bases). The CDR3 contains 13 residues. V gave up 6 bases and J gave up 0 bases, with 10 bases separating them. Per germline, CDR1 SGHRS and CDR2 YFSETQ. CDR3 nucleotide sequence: TGCGCCAGCAATTTGGAGGGCTCCTACGAGCAGTACTTC. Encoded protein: CASNLEGSYEQYF.

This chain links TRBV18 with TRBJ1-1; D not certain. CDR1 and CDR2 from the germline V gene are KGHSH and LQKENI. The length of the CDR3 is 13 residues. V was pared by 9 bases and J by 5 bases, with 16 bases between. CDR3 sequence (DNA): TGTGCCAGTGCTGCCTCCCCACAGACTGAAGCTTTCTTT. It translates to CASAASPQTEAFF.

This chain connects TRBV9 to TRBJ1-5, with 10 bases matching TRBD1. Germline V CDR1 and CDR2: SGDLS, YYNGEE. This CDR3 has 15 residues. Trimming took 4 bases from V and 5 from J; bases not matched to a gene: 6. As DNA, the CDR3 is TGTGCCAGCAGCTCTACCGGGACAGGGGATCAGCCCCAGCATTTT. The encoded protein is CASSSTGTGDQPQHF.

The chain's CDR3 is CASRRAGGGETQYF. Written as DNA, the CDR3 is TGTGCCAGCAGACGAGCAGGGGGTGGAGAGACCCAGTACTTC. J is TRBJ2-5 and V is TRBV2; 7 bases fit TRBD1. CDR1 and CDR2 from the germline V gene are SNHLY and FYNNEI. J gave up 4 bases and V 6 bases, and 8 bases lay outside the gene matches. The length of the CDR3 is 14 residues.

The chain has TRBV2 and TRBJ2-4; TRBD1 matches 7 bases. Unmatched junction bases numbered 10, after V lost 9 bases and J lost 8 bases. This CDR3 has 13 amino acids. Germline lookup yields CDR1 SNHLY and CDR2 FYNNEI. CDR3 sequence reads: CASKDRAIDIQYF. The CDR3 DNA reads TGTGCCAGTAAAGACAGGGCTATTGACATTCAGTACTTC.

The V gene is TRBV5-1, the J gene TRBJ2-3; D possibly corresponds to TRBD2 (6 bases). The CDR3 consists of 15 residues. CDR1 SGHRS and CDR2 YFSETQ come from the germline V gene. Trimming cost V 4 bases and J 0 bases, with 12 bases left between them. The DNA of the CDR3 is TGCGCCAGCAGCGGGACCGGGACTAGCACAGATACGCAGTATTTT. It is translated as CASSGTGTSTDTQYF.

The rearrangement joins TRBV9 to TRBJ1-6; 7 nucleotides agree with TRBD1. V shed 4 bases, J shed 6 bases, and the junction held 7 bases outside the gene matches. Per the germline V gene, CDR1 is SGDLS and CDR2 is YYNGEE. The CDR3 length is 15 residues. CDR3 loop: CASSMLTGRNSPLHF. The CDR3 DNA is TGTGCCAGCAGCATGTTGACAGGGCGTAATTCACCCCTCCACTTT. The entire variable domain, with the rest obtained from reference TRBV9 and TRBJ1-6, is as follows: DSGVTQTPKHLITATGQRVTLRCSPRSGDLSVYWYQQSLDQGLQFLIQYYNGEERAKGNILERFSAQQFPDLHSELNLSSLELGDSALYFCASSMLTGRNSPLHFGNGTRLTVT.